This TCR beta chain was found in a study of lymphopenia after photon versus proton radiotherapy. General study findings and limits: Survival link was tested only in deceased patients; proton benefit remains a possibility.

On this clone itself: Its antigen remains unknown.

The CDR3 extends over 14 amino acids. Germline V gene lookup returns CDR1 MNHEY and CDR2 SVGAGI. The germline V and J ends were trimmed by 2 bases and 7 bases, with 9 bases remaining between them. Assay used: immunoSEQ multiplex PCR; TCRdb lists only in-frame clones, some missing. Here the sample spans 65,000 to 85,000 clones, about nine tenths being singletons. Sequences were derived from peripheral blood, sampled from a patient treated with photon-based radiotherapy. The chain couples TRBV6-5 to TRBJ1-6; D is unclear. This TCR was recovered from a woman aged 40 to 50 with cholangiocarcinoma. CDR3 protein: CASSYQVSNSPLHF. The DNA for the CDR3 is TGTGCCAGCAGTTACCAGGTATCCAATTCACCCCTCCACTTT.